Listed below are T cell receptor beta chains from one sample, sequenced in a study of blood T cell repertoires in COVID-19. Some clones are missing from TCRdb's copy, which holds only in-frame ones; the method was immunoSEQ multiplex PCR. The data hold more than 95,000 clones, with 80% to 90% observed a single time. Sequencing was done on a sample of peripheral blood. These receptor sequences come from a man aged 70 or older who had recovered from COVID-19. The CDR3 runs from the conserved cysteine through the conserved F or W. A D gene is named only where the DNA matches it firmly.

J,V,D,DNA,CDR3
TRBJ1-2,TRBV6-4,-,TGTGCCAGCAGTCCGGGCGGGGCTCTGAGCTATGGCTACACCTTC,CASSPGGALSYGYTF
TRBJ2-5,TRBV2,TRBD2,TGTGCCAGCAGTGTTCTAGCGGAAGAGACCCAGTACTTC,CASSVLAEETQYF
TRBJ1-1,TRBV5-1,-,TGCGCCAGCAGCCCAGAGACTGGGAACACTGAAGCTTTCTTT,CASSPETGNTEAFF
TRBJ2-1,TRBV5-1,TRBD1,TGCGCCAGCAGCCCGGGACAGAGGTACAATGAGCAGTTCTTC,CASSPGQRYNEQFF
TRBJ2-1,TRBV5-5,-,TGTGCCAGCAGCTTGGGGGGGGGCCGAAATGAGCAGTTCTTC,CASSLGGGRNEQFF
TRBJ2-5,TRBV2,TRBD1,TGTGCCAGCAGTAGGACAGGGATAGAGACCCAGTACTTC,CASSRTGIETQYF
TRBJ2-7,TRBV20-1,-,TGCAGTGCTGGACAGTCCTACGAGCAGTACTTC,CSAGQSYEQYF
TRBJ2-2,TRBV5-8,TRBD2,TGTGCCAGCAGTCCAGGACTAGCGGTAAACACCGGGGAGCTGTTTTTT,CASSPGLAVNTGELFF
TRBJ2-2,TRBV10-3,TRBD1,TGTGCCATCAGCCTCTCGTCGGGACAGGGGGGCACCGGGGAGCTGTTTTTT,CAISLSSGQGGTGELFF
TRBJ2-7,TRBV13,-,TGTGCCAGCAGCTTAACTAGATCGGTAGCGGCCTACGAGCAGTACTTC,CASSLTRSVAAYEQYF
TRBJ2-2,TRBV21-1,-,TGTGCCAGCAGCAAAGTGGCTCGGGAGGGCCTCACCGGGGAGCTGTTTTTT,CASSKVAREGLTGELFF